Given below is one TCR beta chain in context. The specificity of this receptor is unknown. Per-base qualities were not stored, and no clone one base away is much larger. The cohort consisted of hundreds of healthy bone marrow donors. At the time of sampling, all cohort members were nominally healthy, though unrecorded immune exposures were likely present. The donor was CMV seronegative and was included in the group of about 400 seronegative cohort members. Each donor provided a peripheral blood sample, and peripheral blood mononuclear cells were used for TCR beta sequencing. Genomic DNA was extracted from the blood cell samples with the Qiagen DNeasy Blood Extraction Kit. The CDR3 has 16 amino acids, counting the end cysteine and phenylalanine. Left in the record is the CDR3 DNA by itself, 48 bases read in frame from the first base. A distance of 16 bases separates the germline ends of V and J, which lose 3 bases and 5 bases respectively. CDR1 and CDR2, looked up from the germline V gene (reference sequence), are SEHNR and FQNEAQ.

This sample is drawn from a study of cytomegalovirus exposure and HLA in healthy donors (TCRdb year 2017). For the study in its entirety: An earlier analysis of some 500 of the donors reported about 250 Gb of sequence data and roughly 110 million unique TCR beta sequences from about 200 million T cells. To study patterns of TCR occurrence, a later analysis re-analyzed previously published TCR beta repertoires from under 750 donors and added high-resolution HLA genotyping. The study was designed to test whether signatures of past pathogen exposure could be identified by cataloging public T cell receptors. Along with the approximately 600-subject first cohort, a separate validation cohort of about 110 different subjects was used. An earlier analysis of 500 to 750 of the donors applied high-throughput TCR beta sequencing to assess whether each TCR beta V gene segment acted as functional or pseudogenic. The later analysis used no new phenotypic data to find candidate immune exposures, relying instead on TCR beta sequences and their occurrence across donors. The number of donors typed differed by locus, with roughly 629-640 for A, B, C, DRB1 and DQB1, around 500 for DQA1, 606 for DPA1, and 400 to 490 for DPB1. All discovery cohort repertoires had been generated using a single sequencing platform. To predict cytomegalovirus infection status, the study brought together high-throughput TCR immunosequencing, statistical association of individual TCRs with disease status, and machine learning. On average, roughly 250,000 unique TCR beta nucleotide sequences were sequenced per donor among fewer than 500 genotyped donors of the cohort, with roughly a sixth of those sequences being non-productive. A later genetic analysis took genome-wide SNP genotypes for about 55% of the 666 donors and used that subset as a discovery cohort. Both class I and class II loci were covered by HLA typing, at four-digit resolution. The T cell repertoires of some 700 subjects were profiled by immunosequencing and related to cytomegalovirus serostatus. The genetic ancestry cluster associated with self-reported Caucasian donors included 70% to 85% of the roughly 410 genotyped donors. Because of strong linkage in the cohort, roughly five DR-DQ haplotypes were treated as single units for association and clustering. An early release that covered some 630 HLA-typed donors contained about 300 gigabases of sequencing data and some 87 million unique TCR sequences. Alongside the repertoire data, information on donor age, sex, ethnicity and CMV serostatus was compiled. Overall study outcomes, separate from this receptor: An earlier analysis of some 590 of the donors showed that most TCR beta V segments appeared in productive rearrangements either about 87% or about 30% of the time, which broadly matched IMGT annotations. In a later genetic analysis, a missense DCLRE1C variant was associated with V-gene and J-gene trimming of TCR beta chains, and the association was replicated in an independent cohort. A later genetic analysis reported fewer N-insertions in productive TCRs among donors in an Asian-associated ancestry cluster than the roughly 700-donor mean. A later analysis found that TCR association rates varied across HLA loci, with DRB1 alleles showing the most associated TCRs and HLA-C alleles the fewest. A cluster of highly shared sequence variants was judged likely to be a technical artifact of the sequencing pipeline. The authors suggested that the approach could potentially be generalized to other disease states and immunological phenotypes. A further reported finding was that TCR beta sequences accurately predicted the HLA-A and HLA-B alleles for most subjects in the first cohort. According to a later analysis, parvovirus B19, influenza, CMV and Epstein-Barr virus appeared linked to several top co-occurrence clusters. Because counts were too low, more than 15 rarely observed V segments, including chromosome 9 orphons, were left out of the earlier analysis of a few hundred of the donors. Linkage disequilibrium might explain the correlated functional status among segregating V segments, but an unknown experimental factor could not be ruled out. In a later analysis, 15,000 to 20,000 TCR beta sequences were associated with specific HLA alleles at a false discovery rate of 0.05. Because some donors lacked HLA typing at each locus, the association tests relied only on the typed subset. Cytomegalovirus status was reported to be diagnosed by the classifier with high specificity and sensitivity in both the original and validation cohorts. Most TCR sequences were observed very rarely across donors, whereas some public TCRs were present in many individuals. In a later analysis, HLA-associated TCR beta chains showed more clonal expansion and lower generation probabilities than non-associated chains that were equally common. In vitro tests confirmed that a few of the cytomegalovirus-associated TCR beta chains recognize cytomegalovirus antigens. Because the 87-base-pair reads could not distinguish some IMGT-functional V segments, including TRBV6-2 and TRBV6-3, those segments were excluded. When HLA alleles, especially DR and DQ, strongly co-occurred, TCR associations were difficult to assign to individual alleles. Sequencing depth was assumed to be roughly uniform across donors in the presence/absence analyses, though that assumption may not hold. This cohort had only TCR beta chains sequenced, and the lack of alpha or paired-chain data limited which features could be detected. Most CMV-associated TCR beta chains appeared to be HLA-restricted in a later analysis, and the HLA associations seemed to be driven largely by CMV exposure. The study listed 150 to 200 TCR beta chains as associated with cytomegalovirus. The only immune exposure information available for the cohort was CMV serostatus.

Library method: the immunoSEQ multiplex PCR assay. For the multiplex PCR, a mixture combining 60 forward primers for TCR Vbeta segments and 13 reverse primers for TCR Jbeta segments was used. The CDR3 region of rearranged TCR beta genes was amplified from genomic DNA with a multiplex PCR assay. The amplified TCR beta libraries were sequenced on the Illumina HiSeq System as 87-base-pair reads. The paper's data handling went like this. A later analysis tallied tens of millions of unique TCR beta chains across the approximately 670 repertoires, and some 10 million of those chains were shared by two or more donors. Raw reads were error-corrected and collapsed into unique sequences by a nearest-neighbor algorithm in which closely related sequences were merged to remove PCR and sequencing errors. V, D and J gene segments were assigned by aligning CDR3 sequences to IMGT reference sequences. For a sequence to be retained, a match of at least six nucleotides was required to both a V gene segment and a J gene segment. A rearrangement was called productive if the CDR3 had no stop codons and remained in frame with V and J, and every other rearrangement was called non-productive. CDR3 was defined by IMGT convention, running from the second conserved V-encoded cysteine to the conserved J-encoded phenylalanine. The earlier analysis of roughly 590 of the donors excluded sequences that lacked an unambiguous match to a single V gene segment. In an earlier analysis of 587 of the donors, a V segment was called functional when productive rearrangements were above 56.7%, and segregating when the standard deviation between donors exceeded 5%. A statistical classification framework was built to diagnose cytomegalovirus status from the catalog of TCR beta chain sequences. V and J gene assignment, in a later analysis, came from comparing TCR nucleotide sequences with IMGT/GENE-DB human TR gene sequences. Using the TCRdist pipeline, a later analysis assigned CDR3 sequences along with most-parsimonious VDJ recombination scenarios. In a later analysis, each TCR beta chain was defined by its CDR3 amino acid sequence together with its V-gene family, and reads lacking a unique V-gene family were excluded. A later analysis removed 600 or so highly shared, low-generation-probability nucleotide sequences to deal with suspected cross-contamination and a sequencing artifact. For each public chain, a later analysis derived a clonal expansion index from normalized ranks of inferred template counts within each repertoire. A later analysis computed generation probabilities with a VDJ recombination model fitted to out-of-frame rearrangements, and checked the results against IGoR. In a later analysis, TCR-TCR, TCR-HLA and TCR-CMV co-occurrence was scored with hypergeometric tests, and a repertoire-size bias correction was applied to TCR pairs. In a later analysis, false discovery rates were estimated by permuting HLA or CMV assignments 20 times. In a later analysis, co-occurring TCRs were grouped using DBSCAN, with TCRdist sequence similarity added in when clustering inside HLA-allele-positive subsets. Co-occurrence clustering excluded repertoires with fewer than 30,000 or more than 120,000 public chains, plus five with anomalous nucleotide sharing. TCRdb took over this immuneACCESS table, retaining in-frame rearrangements with V and J assigned. Such tables are incomplete; in checked studies, under half of the missing clones stem from an unresolved V gene, and the remainder is unexplained. Clonal size and the V and J genes are those of that table, whereas D and trimming came from the DNA. The sample contains some 150,000 clones, nearly 80% of them found a single time. The ten largest clones add up to 0.85% to 1.4% of the sample.

This chain joins TRBV7-9 to TRBJ1-4; the D gene is possibly TRBD1, with 6 bases matching. Sequenced: PBMCs. The clonotype was recovered from a male donor in good health and CMV-seronegative. The CDR3 is CASSFQGRVMNEKLFF. At the DNA level, the sequence is TGTGCCAGCAGCTTCCAGGGGAGGGTAATGAATGAAAAACTGTTTTTT.